This T cell receptor (beta chain) was captured in a study of blood T cell repertoires in COVID-19. In the study overall: Acute and convalescent COVID-19 samples came from the United States, Italy and Spain. PBMCs, B-cell-depleted T cells, or T cells were the source of the cDNA or gDNA that made up the material.

CDR1 is LNHDA and CDR2 is SQIVND in the germline V gene (reference sequence). The CDR3 is 15 amino acids. Trimming took 1 base from V and 5 from J, leaving 14 bases between them. This clone was seen a single time. In the authors' workflow: Amplification of reference gene primers provided the estimated nucleated cell counts. TCRdb's table, derived via immunoSEQ multiplex PCR, lists solely in-frame clones and lacks some. D and trimming were read from the DNA, whereas the V and J calls and clone size are those reported in that table. The sample records around 26,000 clones, roughly 89% being singletons. The source material was peripheral blood. This chain connects TRBV19 to TRBJ2-5, with a tentative D call TRBD1 (6 bases). The TCR was taken from a man in his 70s with active COVID-19. The CDR3 is CASSIGGQKQETQYF. The DNA of the CDR3 is TGTGCCAGTAGTATAGGAGGACAGAAACAGGAGACCCAGTACTTC. The full variable domain, completed using reference TRBV19 and TRBJ2-5, is DGGITQSPKYLFRKEGQNVTLSCEQNLNHDAMYWYRQDPGQGLRLIYYSQIVNDFQKGDIAEGYSVSREKKESFPLTVTSAQKNPTAFYLCASSIGGQKQETQYFGPGTRLLVL.